This TCR beta chain was sequenced in a study of T cells in Graves' hyperthyroidism and ophthalmopathy. Study-wide background: Blood was drawn when the patient was first diagnosed and still untreated.

The CDR3 extends over 15 amino acids. V dropped 1 base and J dropped 0 bases, with 7 bases sitting between them. Germline assignment: CDR1 MNHNS and CDR2 SASEGT. Ophthalmopathy patients had Clinical Activity Score at least 3, NOSPECS grade at least 4, duration under 3 months. Researchers amplified the TCR beta CDR3 regions from RNA transcripts. The HTBI primer set drove a first-round RT-PCR of the TCR CDR3. TCRdb re-called the multiplex PCR reads with MiXCR, one entry per CDR3 protein. This repertoire shows approximately 690,000 distinct CDR3 sequences, about 20% found once; its top ten account for around a third.

This TCR derives from a man aged 30-40 years with Graves' ophthalmopathy. The material sequenced was blood. The rearrangement links TRBV6-1 to TRBJ1-5; D gene uncertain. This CDR3 reads CASSEGAVSNQPQHF. The CDR3 DNA is TGTGCCAGCAGTGAAGGGGCAGTTAGCAATCAGCCCCAGCATTTT.